The source of this TCR beta chain is a study of blood T cell repertoires in COVID-19. Background on the study: Acute-phase and convalescent COVID-19 samples originated in the United States, Italy and Spain. From T cells, B-cell-depleted T cells, or PBMCs came the material, which was cDNA or gDNA.

The CDR3 totals 15 residues. V shed 1 base, J shed 13 bases, and the junction held 8 bases outside the gene matches. CDR1 and CDR2 from the germline V gene are KGHDR and SFDVKD. In the study's own analysis: Estimation of nucleated cell counts relied on the amplification of reference gene primers. This table comes from immunoSEQ multiplex PCR, and its TCRdb copy is limited to in-frame clones, with some not included. V and J calls and clone size are copied from that table; D and trimming were computed from the DNA. The data contain approximately 140,000 clones, roughly 87% of them singletons. The J gene is TRBJ1-6, the V gene TRBV24-1; 8 bases align to TRBD1. What was sequenced was peripheral blood. The clonotype comes from a woman in her sixties or seventies with active or convalescent COVID-19. CDR3 DNA: TGTGCCACCAGTGATTTCGGACAGGGAGCGAGGCCCCTCCACTTT. Protein: CATSDFGQGARPLHF.